This T cell receptor (beta chain) originates from a study of blood T cell repertoires in COVID-19. CDR1 is MNHEY and CDR2 is SVGAGI in the germline V gene. The CDR3 spans 15 residues. V lost 7 bases, J lost 2 bases, and 9 bases stayed unmatched. Measured with immunoSEQ multiplex PCR; TCRdb has only the in-frame clones, and not every one. The profile shows roughly 68,000 clones, 89% of them singletons. Sequenced sample: peripheral blood. The chain uses TRBV6-5 and TRBJ2-5, with 8 bases that match TRBD2. The TCR was taken from a woman between 45 and 65 years old with active COVID-19. The CDR3 spells CASTQGLGDQETQYF. DNA of the CDR3: TGTGCCAGCACCCAGGGACTAGGAGATCAAGAGACCCAGTACTTC.